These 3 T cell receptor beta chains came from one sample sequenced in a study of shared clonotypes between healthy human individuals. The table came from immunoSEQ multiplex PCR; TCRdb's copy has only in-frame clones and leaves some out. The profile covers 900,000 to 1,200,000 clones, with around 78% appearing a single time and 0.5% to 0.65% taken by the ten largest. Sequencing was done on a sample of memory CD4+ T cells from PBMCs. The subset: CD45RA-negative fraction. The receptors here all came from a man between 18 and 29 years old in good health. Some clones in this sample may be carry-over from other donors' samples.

The CDR3 sequence is CASRPGGKGTGELFF. The DNA of the CDR3 is TGTGCCAGCAGGCCAGGAGGGAAAGGCACCGGGGAGCTGTTTTTT. The chain joins TRBV6-1 to TRBJ2-2; D may be TRBD2 (6 bases). Trimming shortened V by 6 bases and J by 4 bases, and 15 bases separated the two germline ends. The length of the CDR3 is 15 residues. Germline values: CDR1 MNHNS, CDR2 SASEGT.

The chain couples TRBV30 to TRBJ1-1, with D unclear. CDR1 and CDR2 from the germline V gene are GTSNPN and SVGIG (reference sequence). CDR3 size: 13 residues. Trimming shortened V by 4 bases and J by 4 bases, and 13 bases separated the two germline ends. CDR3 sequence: CAWTGGVGTEAFF. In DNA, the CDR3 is TGTGCCTGGACGGGCGGGGTCGGCACTGAAGCTTTCTTT.

The CDR3 nucleotides read TGCGCCAGCAGCCAAGATGGGCAGGGCTATGAGACCCAGTACTTC. The encoded protein is CASSQDGQGYETQYF. The chain is built from TRBV4-1 and TRBJ2-5, with a weak D call TRBD1 (5 bases). The V gene lost 0 bases and the J gene lost 5 bases, with 13 bases spanning the gap. Germline V gene sequence: CDR1 MGHRA, CDR2 YSYEKL. CDR3 size: 15 residues.